This TCR beta chain originates from a study of cytomegalovirus exposure and HLA in healthy donors. This clone showed up just once. The length of the CDR3 is 13 residues. V lost 6 bases and J lost 3, with 11 bases in between. The germline V gene encodes CDR1 LNHDA and CDR2 SQIVND (reference sequence). PCR involved 60 Vbeta and 13 Jbeta primers. Assay: immunoSEQ multiplex PCR; the TCRdb copy retains only in-frame clones and omits some. Among more than 95,000 clones, about four fifths were seen once, and the ten largest hold approximately 4.3%. This chain links TRBV19 with TRBJ1-1; no definite D call. This receptor was taken from a man aged 25 to 40 in good health and CMV-seropositive. Sequenced input: PBMCs. CDR3 nucleotides: TGTGCCAGTAGGAGGGTAGGATACACTGAAGCTTTCTTT. Its translation: CASRRVGYTEAFF.